This TCR beta chain is drawn from a study of shared clonotypes between healthy human individuals. General observations from the study: Sampling used blood alone; tissue repertoires probably differ. Incomplete sequencing of sorted subsets was indicated by rarefaction despite large depth. Naive subsets, compared against memory subsets, generally had larger estimated richness values.

Remarks on this clone: As yet, its antigen is unknown.

Sequencing used immunoSEQ multiplex PCR; TCRdb keeps in-frame clones, though not all of them. The table records about 990,000 clones, around 78% of them present only once. The V gene end was trimmed by 3 bases and the J gene end by 5 bases; junction bases not matched to a gene: 11. Per the germline V gene, CDR1 is LNHDA and CDR2 is SQIVND (reference sequence). The CDR3 totals 16 residues. J is TRBJ2-5 and V is TRBV19; TRBD2 matches 8 bases. Sequencing used memory CD4+ T cells from PBMCs. Regarding subset: CD45RA-negative fraction. The receptor's source is a man younger than 35 in good health. Some clones in this sample may be carry-over from other donors' samples. CDR3 protein: CASSIGRGGSGETQYF. CDR3 coding DNA: TGTGCCAGTAGTATCGGGAGGGGCGGGAGCGGGGAGACCCAGTACTTC. The entire variable domain, with the rest obtained from reference TRBV19 and TRBJ2-5, is as follows: DGGITQSPKYLFRKEGQNVTLSCEQNLNHDAMYWYRQDPGQGLRLIYYSQIVNDFQKGDIAEGYSVSREKKESFPLTVTSAQKNPTAFYLCASSIGRGGSGETQYFGPGTRLLVL.